The 15 T cell receptor beta chains listed next were all sequenced from one sample in a study of T cell responses to AZD1222 COVID-19 vaccine. Assay: immunoSEQ multiplex PCR; the TCRdb copy retains only in-frame clones and omits some. The sample includes roughly 84,000 clones, roughly 89% of them seen just once. This specimen consisted of peripheral blood, obtained 28 days after the second AZD1222 dose. The receptors originated from an adult who received the AZD1222 COVID-19 vaccine.

This chain joins TRBV12-3 or TRBV12-4 and TRBJ2-1, with unresolved D. CDR3 size: 13 residues. The V and J ends lost 8 bases and 8 bases respectively, with 16 bases between them. The CDR3 sequence is CASRRSSVYEQFF. CDR3 bases: TGTGCCAGCCGACGTTCGAGTGTCTATGAGCAGTTCTTC.

This chain links TRBV7-2 with TRBJ2-1; 7 bases match TRBD1. J gave up 2 bases and V 1 base, and 2 bases lay outside the gene matches. Germline CDR1 is SGHTA and CDR2 is FQGNSA. The CDR3 loop spans 15 amino acids. The CDR3 DNA reads as TGTGCCAGCAGCTTAGGACAGGGTACCTACAATGAGCAGTTCTTC. Translation gives CASSLGQGTYNEQFF.

V is TRBV7-2 and J is TRBJ2-2, with TRBD2 matching over 12 bases. The germline gives CDR1 SGHTA, CDR2 FQGNSA. The V segment lost 3 bases and the J segment 5 bases; nucleotides outside the gene matches: 10. The CDR3 sequence is 18 residues long. CDR3 coding DNA: TGTGCCAGCAGCTTCCGTTCATCTAGCGGGGGGGCGACCGGGGAGCTGTTTTTT. Residues: CASSFRSSSGGATGELFF.

The chain carries TRBV18 and TRBJ2-5, with a weak D call TRBD2 (6 bases). V was trimmed by 2 bases and J by 4 bases, leaving 11 bases between them. CDR3 length: 14 amino acids. Germline V CDR1 and CDR2: KGHSH, LQKENI. The CDR3 protein is CASSPGRGIETQYF. CDR3 in DNA: TGTGCCAGCTCACCAGGGCGGGGTATAGAGACCCAGTACTTC.

In this sample, this clone turned up once. J is TRBJ2-5 and V is TRBV19, with D tentatively TRBD2 (5 bases). V lost 6 bases, J lost 5 bases, and 13 bases lay in between. Germline V CDR1 and CDR2: LNHDA, SQIVND (reference sequence). The CDR3 length is 13 residues. Here the CDR3 reads CASSGRRGETQYF. CDR3 coding DNA: TGTGCCAGTAGCGGGCGTAGAGGGGAGACCCAGTACTTC.

The table lists this clone with a count of one. This chain uses TRBV2 with TRBJ2-3; TRBD1 agrees at 8 bases. Germline V gives CDR1 SNHLY, CDR2 FYNNEI. The V gene end was trimmed by 6 bases and the J gene end by 4 bases; junction bases not matched to a gene: 9. The CDR3 runs 15 residues. CDR3 sequence reads: CASRADRGRPDTQYF. The CDR3, as DNA: TGTGCCAGCAGGGCCGACAGGGGCAGGCCAGATACGCAGTATTTT.

This clone was seen only a few times. The V gene is TRBV4-1, the J gene TRBJ1-5, with D possibly being TRBD1 (5 bases). Between the trimmed V and J ends, which lost 3 bases and 3 bases, there was a span of 18 bases. The CDR3 is made up of 17 amino acids. CDR1 and CDR2 from the germline V gene are MGHRA and YSYEKL. The CDR3 region is CASSHPTSRGVNQPQHF. CDR3 sequence (DNA): TGCGCCAGCAGCCACCCTACCTCTCGGGGGGTCAATCAGCCCCAGCATTTT.

This rearrangement joins TRBV27 to TRBJ2-3; perhaps TRBD1 as D (7 bases). The CDR3 spans 15 residues. The V gene lost 3 bases and the J gene lost 4 bases, with 14 bases spanning the gap. Germline CDR1 is MNHEY and CDR2 is SMNVEV (reference sequence). CDR3 protein: CASSFWRGRADTQYF. As DNA, the CDR3 is TGTGCCAGCAGTTTTTGGAGGGGGCGGGCAGATACGCAGTATTTT.

The J gene is TRBJ2-7, the V gene TRBV12-3 or TRBV12-4, with 7 bases lining up with TRBD1. J gave up 12 bases and V 6 bases, and 11 bases lay outside the gene matches. This CDR3 contains 12 residues. The DNA for the CDR3 is TGTGCCAGCAGCGACAGGGTTAGCCGGTTGTACTTC. This codes for CASSDRVSRLYF.

The rearrangement links TRBV20-1 to TRBJ2-7; 7 bases are a match to TRBD2. Germline lookup yields CDR1 DFQATT and CDR2 SNEGSKA (reference sequence). CDR3 length equals 15 residues. J gave up 3 bases and V 3 bases, and 11 bases lay outside the gene matches. The chain's CDR3 is CSASVAGEGSYEQYF. The CDR3 DNA is TGCAGTGCTAGTGTCGCTGGGGAGGGAAGCTACGAGCAGTACTTC.

This rearrangement joins TRBV10-3 to TRBJ1-2; tentatively, D is TRBD1 (5 bases). Germline assignment: CDR1 ENHRY and CDR2 SYGVKD. The CDR3 is made up of 12 amino acids. Between the trimmed V and J ends, which lost 2 bases and 10 bases, there was a span of 11 bases. For the CDR3, the DNA is TGTGCCATCAGTGAGGACGACAGAGACTACACCTTC. It translates to CAISEDDRDYTF.

The rearrangement joins TRBV28 to TRBJ1-5, with D maybe TRBD1 (6 bases). The V end was cut by 3 bases, the J end by 6 bases, with 12 bases between. CDR3 length equals 14 residues. In germline, CDR1 is MDHEN, CDR2 SYDVKM. CDR3 sequence (DNA): TGTGCCAGCAGTTTGTGGCAGGGGAGTCAGCCCCAGCATTTT. Residues: CASSLWQGSQPQHF.

The genes are TRBV27 and TRBJ2-5, with D uncertain. V was trimmed by 6 bases and J by 3 bases, leaving 8 bases between them. Germline V gene lookup returns CDR1 MNHEY and CDR2 SMNVEV (reference sequence). CDR3 length: 12 amino acids. Here the CDR3 reads CASRRGKETQYF. The CDR3 nucleotides read TGTGCCAGCAGACGAGGCAAAGAGACCCAGTACTTC.

This clone has a single count. The chain is built from TRBV29-1 and TRBJ1-4; D unclear. The ends were cut back, 3 bases at V and 7 bases at J, with 15 bases in the middle. Germline V CDR1 and CDR2: SQVTM, ANQGSEA. The length of the CDR3 is 14 residues. For the CDR3, the DNA is TGCAGCGTTGATTTCGTCCCGGGGAGTGAAAAACTGTTTTTT. It encodes CSVDFVPGSEKLFF.

The genes are TRBV4-1 and TRBJ2-3, with TRBD2 identical over 11 bases. Trimming took 3 bases from V and 2 from J; bases not matched to a gene: 7. In germline, CDR1 is MGHRA, CDR2 YSYEKL. The CDR3 has 17 residues. CDR3 nucleotides: TGCGCCAGCAGCCAGGGGGCTAGCGGGGGGACCACAGATACGCAGTATTTT. Its translation is CASSQGASGGTTDTQYF.